This T cell receptor (beta chain) was found in a study of cytomegalovirus exposure and HLA in healthy donors. Germline V gene lookup returns CDR1 MNHEY and CDR2 SMNVEV (reference sequence). The V segment lost 6 bases and the J segment 0 bases; nucleotides outside the gene matches: 7. The CDR3 contains 15 residues. The PCR ran on 60 Vbeta and 13 Jbeta primers. Only in-frame clones appear in the TCRdb table, and some are missing; sequencing was by immunoSEQ multiplex PCR. In the table there are more than 250,000 clones, 80% to 90% of which are singletons. V usage is TRBV27 and J usage is TRBJ2-7; 8 nucleotides line up with TRBD2. This receptor was obtained from a woman younger than 30 in good health and CMV-seronegative. The sequencing sample was made of PBMCs. CDR3 sequence (DNA): TGTGCCAGCAGCCTCGACGGGGGGGGCTCCTACGAGCAGTACTTC. It yields the protein CASSLDGGGSYEQYF.